The source of this TCR beta chain is a study of control samples from healthy donors and cancer patients. Germline V gene data show CDR1 as LNHDA and CDR2 as SQIVND (reference sequence). V dropped 5 bases and J dropped 4 bases, with 21 bases sitting between them. The CDR3 contains 16 residues. Sequenced by immunoSEQ multiplex PCR; TCRdb stores in-frame clones only, minus some. The table has 90,000 to 130,000 clones, 82% seen once. The sample taken for sequencing was blood. The sequence was collected from a young man in good health. This chain uses TRBV19 with TRBJ2-7; D is ambiguous. CDR3 in DNA: TGTGCCAGTAGTTCCCTTCGAGCAGGACCGCTTTACGAGCAGTACTTC. It codes for CASSSLRAGPLYEQYF.